Presented here are 18 T cell receptor beta chains from one specimen sequenced in a study of blood T cell repertoires in COVID-19. Clones were read by immunoSEQ multiplex PCR, and TCRdb kept only the in-frame ones, dropping some. Of over 200,000 clones in the sample, 65% to 85% were seen once. Sequencing used peripheral blood. The origin of the receptors is a man aged 50 to 59 with active or convalescent COVID-19.

This chain uses TRBV7-2 with TRBJ2-7; D remains unclear. This CDR3 has 14 residues. The ends were cut back, 2 bases at V and 0 bases at J, with 8 bases in the middle. Germline CDR1 is SGHTA and CDR2 is FQGNSA. This CDR3 is CASSLHPGSYEQYF. As DNA, the CDR3 is TGTGCCAGCAGCTTACATCCCGGCTCCTACGAGCAGTACTTC. The full variable domain, in which reference TRBV7-2 and TRBJ2-7 provide the parts outside the CDR3, is GAGVSQSPSNKVTEKGKDVELRCDPISGHTALYWYRQSLGQGLEFLIYFQGNSAPDKSGLPSDRFSAERTGGSVSTLTIQRTQQEDSAVYLCASSLHPGSYEQYFGPGTRLTVT.

The chain carries TRBV27 and TRBJ2-7; D gene ambiguous. CDR1 is MNHEY and CDR2 is SMNVEV in the germline V gene (reference sequence). The CDR3 spans 14 residues. V shed 7 bases and J shed 2 bases, with 15 bases lying between them. The CDR3: CASKSMRDTYEQYF. Written as DNA, the CDR3 is TGTGCCAGCAAATCCATGAGAGATACCTACGAGCAGTACTTC.

The chain uses TRBV2 and TRBJ1-2; 7 positions match TRBD1. This CDR3 has 12 amino acids. The germline V gene encodes CDR1 SNHLY and CDR2 FYNNEI. Germline trimming cut 3 bases from V and 7 bases from J; bases unmatched to any gene: 2. Written as DNA, the CDR3 is TGTGCCAGCAGTGAGACAGGGCTTGGCTACACCTTC. Protein sequence: CASSETGLGYTF.

The chain has TRBV6-1 and TRBJ2-7, with 8 bases identical to TRBD2. Germline CDR1 reads MNHNS; CDR2 reads SASEGT. Unmatched junction bases numbered 5, after V lost 1 base and J lost 3 bases. The CDR3 has 15 residues. The CDR3 loop is CASSEVTSALYEQYF. The CDR3 DNA is TGTGCCAGCAGTGAAGTGACTAGCGCACTCTACGAGCAGTACTTC.

The chain couples TRBV2 to TRBJ2-3, with a tentative D call TRBD1 (6 bases). Germline CDR1 is SNHLY and CDR2 is FYNNEI. The CDR3 runs to 12 residues. V shed 6 bases and J shed 8 bases, with 12 bases lying between them. The CDR3 protein is CASSRDTSTQYF. The CDR3 DNA follows: TGTGCCAGCAGCAGGGACACCTCTACGCAGTATTTT.

The rearrangement uses TRBV6-6 and TRBJ1-1; D perhaps matches TRBD1 (6 bases). Trimming shortened V by 5 bases and J by 1 base, and 11 bases separated the two germline ends. Germline CDR1 reads MNHNY; CDR2 reads SVGAGI (reference sequence). This CDR3 has 14 amino acids. This chain's CDR3 is CASSIGTQNTEAFF. The CDR3 bases are TGTGCCAGCAGTATCGGGACACAGAACACTGAAGCTTTCTTT.

V usage is TRBV29-1 and J usage is TRBJ1-2; D might be TRBD1 (5 bases). The CDR3 contains 13 residues. Germline CDR1 is SQVTM and CDR2 is ANQGSEA. Trimming took 3 bases from V and 6 from J, leaving 14 bases between them. The CDR3 spells CSVEGRAYDGYTF. The CDR3 DNA sequence: TGCAGCGTTGAGGGCAGGGCTTATGATGGCTACACCTTC.

The chain links TRBV19 to TRBJ2-1, with D possibly TRBD1 on 6 matching bases. The CDR3 runs 13 residues. V was shortened by 5 bases and J by 5 bases, with 10 bases between the two germline ends. In germline, CDR1 is LNHDA, CDR2 SQIVND (reference sequence). CDR3 sequence: CASSVGQNNEQFF. CDR3 coding DNA: TGTGCCAGTAGTGTCGGACAGAACAATGAGCAGTTCTTC.

This chain uses TRBV5-1 with TRBJ2-6, with no clear D. Trimming took off 0 bases at V and 0 bases at J, with 4 bases between the two ends. In germline, CDR1 is SGHRS, CDR2 YFSETQ. This CDR3 has 15 residues. The CDR3 DNA reads as TGCGCCAGCAGCTTGGCCAACTCTGGGGCCAACGTCCTGACTTTC. Its protein product is CASSLANSGANVLTF.

The CDR3 sequence is CASSQERVAGGVYEQYF. The CDR3 DNA follows: TGCGCCAGCAGCCAAGAAAGGGTAGCGGGGGGAGTCTACGAGCAGTACTTC. The chain employs TRBV4-1 and TRBJ2-7; 10 bases fit TRBD2. Per the germline V gene, CDR1 is MGHRA and CDR2 is YSYEKL. This CDR3 is built from 17 residues. Trimming at V came to 0 bases and at J to 3 bases, leaving 8 bases not matched to a gene.

This clone has a single count. V gene TRBV30 combines with J gene TRBJ2-6; D is uncertain. The CDR3 runs to 16 residues. Trimming took 8 bases from V and 2 from J, leaving 19 bases between them. The germline V gene has CDR1 GTSNPN and CDR2 SVGIG (reference sequence). The CDR3 nucleotides are TGTGCCCTCCATGCGGCGGCAGAAGCTGGGGCCAACGTCCTGACTTTC. It codes for CALHAAAEAGANVLTF.

This rearrangement joins TRBV7-5 to TRBJ1-4. TRBV7-5 is designated a pseudogene. The CDR3 is 14 residues long. CDR3 in amino acids: CVRSLARLNEKLFF. The CDR3 DNA follows: TGTGTCAGAAGCTTAGCCAGACTTAATGAAAAACTGTTTTTT.

The CDR3 here is CASSPIGGLRFHEQYF. The CDR3 DNA sequence: TGTGCCAGCTCACCAATCGGGGGGCTACGCTTTCACGAGCAGTACTTC. The rearrangement links TRBV18 to TRBJ2-7, with D perhaps TRBD2 (7 bases). The germline V gene has CDR1 KGHSH and CDR2 LQKENI. This CDR3 is 16 amino acids long. Deletions cut 2 bases from V and 5 bases from J, with 19 bases between. Full variable domain (rest looked up from reference TRBV18 and TRBJ2-7): NAGVMQNPRHLVRRRGQEARLRCSPMKGHSHVYWYRQLPEEGLKFMVYLQKENIIDESGMPKERFSAEFPKEGPSILRIQQVVRGDSAAYFCASSPIGGLRFHEQYFGPGTRLTVT.

This rearrangement joins TRBV7-8 to TRBJ2-2; TRBD2 aligns across 12 bases. Germline CDR1 and CDR2: SGHVS and FQNEAQ. This CDR3 is 17 amino acids long. After removal of 5 bases from V and 6 bases from J, the junction contained 10 bases not matched to a gene. DNA of the CDR3: TGTGCCAGCAGCCGCATAACTAGCGGGGGGCTCGCCGGGGAGCTGTTTTTT. Residues: CASSRITSGGLAGELFF. Drawing the rest from reference TRBV7-8 and TRBJ2-2, the complete variable domain is GAGVSQSPRYKVAKRGQDVALRCDPISGHVSLFWYQQALGQGPEFLTYFQNEAQLDKSGLPSDRFFAERPEGSVSTLKIQRTQQEDSAVYLCASSRITSGGLAGELFFGEGSRLTVL.

The gene calls are TRBV5-4 and TRBJ1-1; 7 bases fit TRBD1. The germline CDR1 and CDR2 sequences are SGHNT and YYREEE (reference sequence). With V trimmed by 4 bases and J by 3 bases, 6 bases remained unmatched. The CDR3 is 14 amino acids. In nucleotides, the CDR3 is TGTGCCAGCAGCCGCAGGGGGAAGGACACTGAAGCTTTCTTT. Translation: CASSRRGKDTEAFF.

The gene calls are TRBV28 and TRBJ1-5; 7 positions match TRBD1. CDR1 is MDHEN, CDR2 SYDVKM, per germline. The CDR3 loop spans 16 amino acids. Germline trimming cut 4 bases from V and 6 bases from J; bases unmatched to any gene: 12. CDR3 sequence (DNA): TGTGCCAGCAGTTCAGAAACAGGGGTGGGAAGTCAGCCCCAGCATTTT. As protein: CASSSETGVGSQPQHF.

This clone was seen only a few times. CDR3 amino acids: CASLQAPFTNQPQHF. The CDR3 DNA sequence: TGTGCCAGCCTCCAAGCCCCCTTTACCAATCAGCCCCAGCATTTT. The V gene is TRBV19, the J gene TRBJ1-5; D is ambiguous. The V end lost 9 bases, the J end lost 3 bases, and 18 bases lay between the germline ends. The length of the CDR3 is 15 residues. Germline lookup yields CDR1 LNHDA and CDR2 SQIVND (reference sequence).

The gene calls are TRBV30 and TRBJ1-4; D gene unclear. This CDR3 is 14 amino acids long. The V and J ends lost 0 bases and 8 bases respectively, with 13 bases between them. CDR1 is GTSNPN and CDR2 is SVGIG in the germline V gene (reference sequence). CDR3 sequence (DNA): TGTGCCTGGAGTGTAGGCCAGGCGGGGGAAAAACTGTTTTTT. It translates to CAWSVGQAGEKLFF.